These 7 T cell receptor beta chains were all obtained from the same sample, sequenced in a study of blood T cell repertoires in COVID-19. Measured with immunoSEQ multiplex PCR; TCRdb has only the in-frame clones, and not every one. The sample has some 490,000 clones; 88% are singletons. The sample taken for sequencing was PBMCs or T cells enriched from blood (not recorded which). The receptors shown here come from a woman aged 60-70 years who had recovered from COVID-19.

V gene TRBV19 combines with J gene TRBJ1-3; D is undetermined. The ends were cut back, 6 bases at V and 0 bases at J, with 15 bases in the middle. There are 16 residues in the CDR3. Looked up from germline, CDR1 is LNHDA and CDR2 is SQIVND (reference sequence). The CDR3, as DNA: TGTGCCAGTAGAATCGGTGGCAGGCGCTCTGGAAACACCATATATTTT. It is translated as CASRIGGRRSGNTIYF.

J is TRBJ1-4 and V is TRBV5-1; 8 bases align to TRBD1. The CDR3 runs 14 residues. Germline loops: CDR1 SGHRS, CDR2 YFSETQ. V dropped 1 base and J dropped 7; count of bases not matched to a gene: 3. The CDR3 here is CASSLQGAAEKLFF. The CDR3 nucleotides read TGCGCCAGCAGCTTGCAGGGGGCGGCTGAAAAACTGTTTTTT.

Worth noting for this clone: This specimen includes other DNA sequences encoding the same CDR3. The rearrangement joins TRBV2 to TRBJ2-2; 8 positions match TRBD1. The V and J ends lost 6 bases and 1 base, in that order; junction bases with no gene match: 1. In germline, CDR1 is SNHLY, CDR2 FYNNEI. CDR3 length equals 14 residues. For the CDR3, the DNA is TGTGCCAGCAGGGACAGGGTGAACACCGGGGAGCTGTTTTTT. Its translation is CASRDRVNTGELFF.

CDR3 DNA: TGTGCCAGCAGCCCCGTAGCCACTGAAGCTTTCTTT. Amino acid sequence: CASSPVATEAFF. The V call is TRBV2, the J call TRBJ1-1; D is ambiguous. This CDR3 contains 12 residues. V was clipped by 6 bases and J by 4 bases, with 9 bases between them. Germline CDR1 SNHLY, CDR2 FYNNEI. Filled out from reference TRBV2 and TRBJ1-1, the complete variable domain reads EPEVTQTPSHQVTQMGQEVILRCVPISNHLYFYWYRQILGQKVEFLVSFYNNEISEKSEIFDDQFSVERPDGSNFTLKIRSTKLEDSAMYFCASSPVATEAFFGQGTRLTVV.

CDR3 loop: CASSHKAGGNTIYF. DNA of the CDR3: TGTGCCAGCAGCCATAAGGCGGGGGGAAACACCATATATTTT. This chain uses TRBV3-1 (or the pseudogene TRBV3-2) with TRBJ1-3; D call uncertain. The V end was cut by 3 bases, the J end by 4 bases, with 10 bases between. The CDR3 is 14 residues long. CDR1 and CDR2 (germline): LGHDT, YNNKEL (reference sequence).

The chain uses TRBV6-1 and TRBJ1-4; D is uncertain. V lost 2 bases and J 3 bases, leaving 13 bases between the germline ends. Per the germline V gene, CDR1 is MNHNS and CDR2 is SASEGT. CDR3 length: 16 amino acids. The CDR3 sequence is CASSELSWQANEKLFF. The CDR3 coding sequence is TGTGCCAGCAGTGAACTTTCGTGGCAAGCTAATGAAAAACTGTTTTTT.

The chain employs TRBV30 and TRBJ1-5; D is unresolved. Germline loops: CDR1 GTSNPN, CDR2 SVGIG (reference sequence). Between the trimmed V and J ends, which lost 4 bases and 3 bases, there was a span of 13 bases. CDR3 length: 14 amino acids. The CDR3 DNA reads TGTGCCTGGAAAGCAGCAGGCCTCAATCAGCCCCAGCATTTT. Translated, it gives CAWKAAGLNQPQHF.